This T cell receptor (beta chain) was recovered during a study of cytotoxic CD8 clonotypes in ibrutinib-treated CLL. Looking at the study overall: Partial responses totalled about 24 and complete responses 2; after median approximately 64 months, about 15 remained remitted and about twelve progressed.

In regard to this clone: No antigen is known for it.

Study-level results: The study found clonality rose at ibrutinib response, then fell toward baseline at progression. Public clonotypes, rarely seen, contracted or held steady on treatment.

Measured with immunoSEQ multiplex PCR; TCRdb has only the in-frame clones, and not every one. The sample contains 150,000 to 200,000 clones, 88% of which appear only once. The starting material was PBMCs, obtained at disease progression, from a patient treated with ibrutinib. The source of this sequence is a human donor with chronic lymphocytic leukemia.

The DNA for the CDR3 is TGCGCCAGCAGCCAAGAACCCACAGTACCCTCTGGGGCCAACGTCCTGACTTTC. Its protein is CASSQEPTVPSGANVLTF. The chain links TRBV4-1 to TRBJ2-6; no clear D gene. This CDR3 is 18 amino acids long. Per germline, CDR1 MGHRA and CDR2 YSYEKL. V lost 0 bases to trimming and J lost 0 bases, with 12 bases between them.